This T cell receptor beta chain was captured by sequencing in a study of T cell repertoires in cytomegalovirus infection. Study background: CMV infection and matching HLA type were both indicated by public TCR beta signatures.

At least ten counts were recorded for this clonotype. Its antigen is unidentified. Via MiXCR, TCRdb re-called the reads, giving one row per CDR3 protein. The sample contains roughly 110,000 distinct CDR3 sequences, 10% of which appear only once. Study observations and caveats: The ex vivo response was dominated by HLA-C-restricted CMV-specific TCR beta clonotypes.

Trimming took off 7 bases at V and 1 base at J, with 10 bases between the two ends. Germline CDR1 MNHEY, CDR2 SMNVEV (reference sequence). This CDR3 spans 13 amino acids. The gene calls are TRBV27 and TRBJ1-1; no definite D call. This TCR derives from a human donor in good health (CMV status not recorded). Some clones in this sample may be carry-over from other donors' samples. The sequencing sample was made of PBMCs, sequenced either directly or after in vitro stimulation (not recorded which). In DNA form, the CDR3 reads TGTGCCAGCACCCCGGACGGGAACACTGAAGCTTTCTTT. It yields the protein CASTPDGNTEAFF.